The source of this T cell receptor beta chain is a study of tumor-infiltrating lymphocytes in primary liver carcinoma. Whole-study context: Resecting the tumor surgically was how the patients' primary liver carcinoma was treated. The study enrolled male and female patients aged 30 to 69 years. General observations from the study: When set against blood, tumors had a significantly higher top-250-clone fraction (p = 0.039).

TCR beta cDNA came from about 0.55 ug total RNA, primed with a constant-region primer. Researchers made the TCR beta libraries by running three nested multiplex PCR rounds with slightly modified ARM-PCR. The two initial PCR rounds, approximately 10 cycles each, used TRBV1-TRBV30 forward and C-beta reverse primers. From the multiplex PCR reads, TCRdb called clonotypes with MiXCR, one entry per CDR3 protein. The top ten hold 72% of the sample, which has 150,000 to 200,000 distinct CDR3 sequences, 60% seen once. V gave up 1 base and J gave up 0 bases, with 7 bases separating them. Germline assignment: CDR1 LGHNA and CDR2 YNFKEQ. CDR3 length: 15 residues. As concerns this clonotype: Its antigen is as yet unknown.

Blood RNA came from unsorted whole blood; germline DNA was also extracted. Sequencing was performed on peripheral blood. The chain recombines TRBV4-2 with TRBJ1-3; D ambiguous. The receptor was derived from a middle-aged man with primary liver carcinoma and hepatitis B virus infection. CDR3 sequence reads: CASSQADLSGNTIYF. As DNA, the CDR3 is TGTGCCAGCAGCCAAGCGGACCTCTCTGGAAACACCATATATTTT.